The rows below give T cell receptor beta chains drawn from one sample of a study of blood T cell repertoires in COVID-19. Assay: immunoSEQ multiplex PCR; the TCRdb copy retains only in-frame clones and omits some. The sample contains some 160,000 clones, roughly 90% of which appear only once. The sample taken for sequencing was peripheral blood. The receptor source for this set is a man aged 18 to 29 with COVID-19, enrolled during active disease. Each CDR3 is given with its conserved first and last residue. A D gene is named only where the DNA matches it firmly. Where a row states a size, it is once, few, many or the class of an expanded clone; other rows omit it.

v_call	j_call	clone_size	d_call	cdr3_aa	cdr3_nt
TRBV28	TRBJ1-1	NA	NA	CASSLQGNSRTEAFF	TGTGCCAGCAGTTTACAGGGGAATTCCCGGACTGAAGCTTTCTTT
TRBV4-1	TRBJ2-1	NA	TRBD1	CASSQVPDRALFF	TGCGCCAGCAGCCAAGTGCCGGACAGGGCGCTGTTCTTC
TRBV7-2	TRBJ2-6	NA	TRBD1	CASSYHRGQAGANVLTF	TGTGCCAGCAGCTACCACAGGGGGCAGGCTGGGGCCAACGTCCTGACTTTC
TRBV7-9	TRBJ1-2	NA	NA	CASSSYRATGPVQNYGYTF	TGTGCCAGCAGCTCGTACAGGGCCACCGGCCCTGTACAGAACTATGGCTACACCTTC
TRBV28	TRBJ2-3	NA	TRBD2	CASSPTIGLASSDTQYF	TGTGCCAGCAGTCCAACTATAGGACTAGCATCCTCAGATACGCAGTATTTT
TRBV2	TRBJ2-4	NA	NA	CASRGRVKNIQYF	TGTGCCAGCCGAGGTCGGGTCAAAAACATTCAGTACTTC
TRBV2	TRBJ1-2	NA	NA	CASSGGGSYGYTF	TGTGCCAGCAGCGGGGGGGGGAGCTATGGCTACACCTTC
TRBV28	TRBJ2-1	NA	TRBD1	CASSLYRDRGYNEQFF	TGTGCCAGCAGTTTATACCGGGACAGGGGGTACAATGAGCAGTTCTTC
TRBV28	TRBJ2-7	NA	NA	CASSPDRTYEQYF	TGTGCCAGCAGTCCCGACAGGACCTACGAGCAGTACTTC
TRBV7-2	TRBJ2-7	once	NA	CASSLGTPYEQYF	TGTGCCAGCAGCTTAGGGACACCGTACGAGCAGTACTTC
TRBV28	TRBJ1-3	NA	NA	CASSLSVTRNTIYF	TGTGCCAGCAGTTTATCAGTAACCAGAAACACCATATATTTT
TRBV28	TRBJ2-1	few	TRBD2	CASNLLGGRAEQFF	TGTGCCAGCAACCTCTTGGGGGGGAGAGCTGAGCAGTTCTTC
TRBV4-1	TRBJ1-2	NA	NA	CASSQEAGAFIYGYTF	TGCGCCAGCAGCCAAGAGGCAGGGGCCTTTATCTATGGCTACACCTTC
TRBV6-5	TRBJ2-2	NA	NA	CLLGRKDTGELFF	TGTCTGTTGGGGAGGAAGGACACCGGGGAGCTGTTTTTT